These 27 T cell receptor beta chains share one sample of origin, sequenced in a study of blood T cell repertoires in COVID-19 (dated by TCRdb to the early 2020s). Library generation was performed with the immunoSEQ multiplex PCR assay. TCRdb provides this immuneACCESS table in a form limited to in-frame rearrangements. Some clones are lacking; in checked studies, under half of them reflect an unresolved V gene, and why the rest are absent is not known. In this sample the table shows fewer than 200,000 clones, 60% to 80% of which occur a single time. The top ten clonotypes cover about 26% of the sample. The sample consisted of peripheral blood. The source is a woman in her 70s with acute or convalescent COVID-19.

The chain joins TRBV19 to TRBJ2-1, with a tentative D call TRBD2 (6 bases). Looked up from germline, CDR1 is LNHDA and CDR2 is SQIVND (reference sequence). This CDR3 is 15 amino acids long. The V end lost 2 bases, the J end lost 3 bases, and 11 bases lay between the germline ends. The CDR3 here is CASSIYSGHYNEQFF. In DNA, the CDR3 is TGTGCCAGTAGTATATATAGCGGACACTACAATGAGCAGTTCTTC.

This clone was seen more than once but under ten times. The CDR3 nucleotides are TGTGCCAGCAGCCAACAACCGGAGGGTGGCTACACCTTC. Translated: CASSQQPEGGYTF. The rearrangement joins TRBV3-1 (or the pseudogene TRBV3-2) to TRBJ1-2; D is unresolved. V shed 2 bases and J shed 7 bases, with 11 bases lying between them. This CDR3 contains 13 residues. CDR1 LGHDT and CDR2 YNNKEL come from the germline V gene (reference sequence).

Comment on this clone: At one end, the junction sequence differs from germline, possibly due to a read error. The V call is TRBV6-5, the J call TRBJ2-3, with TRBD1 matching over 7 bases. The CDR3 totals 14 residues. Germline V CDR1 and CDR2: MNHEY, SVGAGI. CDR3 coding DNA: TGTGCCACCATAGGGACAGTCACCATGAGTGATTCGCATTTT. Translation gives CATIGTVTMSDSHF.

V and J are TRBV3-1 (or the pseudogene TRBV3-2) and TRBJ2-5; the match to TRBD2 covers 10 bases. J gave up 5 bases and V 0 bases, and 12 bases lay outside the gene matches. The CDR3 has 18 amino acids. Germline CDR1 and CDR2: LGHDT and YNNKEL (reference sequence). The CDR3 is CASSQESFLAGGKETQYF. Here the CDR3 DNA reads TGTGCCAGCAGCCAAGAAAGTTTCTTAGCGGGAGGAAAGGAGACCCAGTACTTC.

J is TRBJ2-7 and V is TRBV30, with 9 bases matching TRBD2. V trimming: 5 bases; J trimming: 2 bases; junction bases outside the gene matches: 7. CDR1 is GTSNPN and CDR2 is SVGIG in the germline V gene (reference sequence). The CDR3 is 14 amino acids. CDR3 nucleotide sequence: TGTGCCTGGGAACCGGGACTAGCCCCCTACGAGCAGTACTTC. Translated: CAWEPGLAPYEQYF.

V gene TRBV10-3 combines with J gene TRBJ2-7; 9 nucleotides line up with TRBD2. After removal of 5 bases from V and 5 bases from J, the junction contained 1 base not matched to a gene. The CDR3 has 12 amino acids. Germline V gene lookup returns CDR1 ENHRY and CDR2 SYGVKD. The CDR3 DNA follows: TGTGCCATCAGTCCTAGCGGGGACGAGCAGTACTTC. It codes for CAISPSGDEQYF.

The chain uses TRBV14 and TRBJ2-7, with no clear D. V was pared by 5 bases and J by 0 bases, with 8 bases between. From germline, CDR1 is SGHDN and CDR2 FVKESK. CDR3 size: 13 residues. The CDR3 loop reads CASSGQSSYEQYF. The CDR3 nucleotides are TGTGCCAGCAGCGGCCAAAGCTCCTACGAGCAGTACTTC.

The rearrangement uses TRBV12-3 or TRBV12-4 and TRBJ1-2; no clear D gene. This CDR3 is built from 13 residues. Trimming removed 0 bases at V and 8 bases at J, with 10 bases between. The CDR3 loop is CASSLAGSLGYTF. The CDR3 bases are TGTGCCAGCAGTTTAGCGGGCAGTTTAGGCTACACCTTC.

The gene calls are TRBV6-5 and TRBJ1-1; D might be TRBD1 (5 bases). Germline CDR1 reads MNHEY; CDR2 reads SVGAGI. There are 14 residues in the CDR3. The V and J ends lost 0 bases and 7 bases respectively, with 12 bases between them. The CDR3 region has the DNA TGTGCCAGCAGTTACTCCCCTCGACAGAGTGAAGCTTTCTTT. This encodes CASSYSPRQSEAFF.

The chain has TRBV3-1 (or the pseudogene TRBV3-2) and TRBJ2-3; D is unclear. V was shortened by 2 bases and J by 2 bases, with 8 bases between the two germline ends. Germline lookup yields CDR1 LGHDT and CDR2 YNNKEL (reference sequence). The CDR3 runs to 14 residues. CDR3 in DNA: TGTGCCAGCAGCCAAAGACATAACACAGATACGCAGTATTTT. The encoded protein is CASSQRHNTDTQYF.

This clone turned up a few times. The J gene is TRBJ1-5, the V gene TRBV19, with a weak D call TRBD1 (6 bases). Germline CDR1 and CDR2: LNHDA and SQIVND (reference sequence). CDR3 length: 15 residues. V dropped 5 bases and J dropped 4 bases, with 15 bases sitting between them. The CDR3 region has the DNA TGTGCCAGTAGTTTCCCCGACAGGTCGAATCAGCCCCAGCATTTT. Amino acid sequence: CASSFPDRSNQPQHF.

This rearrangement joins TRBV15 to TRBJ1-6; TRBD1 matches at 10 bases. V shed 0 bases, J shed 5 bases, and the junction held 4 bases outside the gene matches. The CDR3 spans 17 residues. CDR1 and CDR2 (germline): LNHNV, YYDKDF (reference sequence). CDR3 bases: TGTGCCACCAGCAGAGATCAGACAGGGGGCAATAATTCACCCCTCCACTTT. Protein sequence: CATSRDQTGGNNSPLHF.

The V and J genes are TRBV19 and TRBJ2-5, with D possibly matching TRBD2 (6 bases). The V end lost 0 bases, the J end lost 2 bases, and 16 bases lay between the germline ends. CDR1 LNHDA and CDR2 SQIVND come from the germline V gene (reference sequence). This CDR3 is built from 17 residues. The CDR3 sequence is CASSIDIGRGGQETQYF. The CDR3 bases are TGTGCCAGTAGTATAGATATCGGGAGAGGAGGACAAGAGACCCAGTACTTC.

The rearrangement joins TRBV20-1 to TRBJ1-1, with unresolved D. V was trimmed by 3 bases and J by 0 bases, leaving 11 bases between them. The germline V gene has CDR1 DFQATT and CDR2 SNEGSKA (reference sequence). The CDR3 is 14 residues long. This CDR3 is CSASVQSMNTEAFF. CDR3 DNA sequence: TGCAGTGCTAGTGTACAGAGCATGAACACTGAAGCTTTCTTT.

The V gene is TRBV5-1, the J gene TRBJ2-4, with 7 bases matching TRBD1. With 4 bases clipped from V and 6 bases from J, the junction kept 16 bases outside the gene matches. From germline, CDR1 is SGHRS and CDR2 YFSETQ. The CDR3 covers 17 residues. The CDR3 bases are TGCGCCAGCAGCCTGGGACAGTCGATAAGACTCGGAAACATTCAGTACTTC. As protein: CASSLGQSIRLGNIQYF. The entire variable domain, with the rest obtained from reference TRBV5-1 and TRBJ2-4, is as follows: KAGVTQTPRYLIKTRGQQVTLSCSPISGHRSVSWYQQTPGQGLQFLFEYFSETQRNKGNFPGRFSGRQFSNSRSEMNVSTLELGDSALYLCASSLGQSIRLGNIQYFGAGTRLSVL.

This clone was observed once. The chain links TRBV5-6 to TRBJ2-2; 7 nucleotides line up with TRBD2. With V trimmed by 4 bases and J by 5 bases, 8 bases remained unmatched. Germline V gene lookup returns CDR1 SGHDT and CDR2 YYEEEE. The CDR3 has 15 amino acids. The CDR3 loop is CASSPPGGSTGELFF. The CDR3 DNA reads TGTGCCAGCAGCCCGCCCGGGGGGAGTACCGGGGAGCTGTTTTTT.

The V call is TRBV12-3 or TRBV12-4, the J call TRBJ1-1; D unclear. V was cut by 5 bases and J by 3 bases, with 10 bases left in between. The CDR3 is 13 amino acids. The DNA of the CDR3 is TGTGCCAGCAGTCCGTTACAGTACACTGAAGCTTTCTTT. This codes for CASSPLQYTEAFF.

V and J are TRBV5-1 and TRBJ2-1; D gene uncertain. The V end was cut by 0 bases, the J end by 7 bases, with 11 bases between. The CDR3 runs to 14 residues. Looked up from germline, CDR1 is SGHRS and CDR2 is YFSETQ. The CDR3 region is CASSLGGLVNEQFF. In DNA, the CDR3 is TGCGCCAGCAGCTTGGGCGGCCTCGTGAATGAGCAGTTCTTC.

This chain joins TRBV5-1 and TRBJ1-2, with D unclear. V gave up 7 bases and J gave up 10 bases, with 14 bases separating them. Per the germline V gene, CDR1 is SGHRS and CDR2 is YFSETQ. This CDR3 comprises 11 residues. The CDR3 is CASADGGYYTF. In DNA, the CDR3 is TGCGCCAGCGCGGACGGAGGTTACTACACCTTC.

Here the CDR3 reads CASSQGFTYEQYF. The CDR3 DNA sequence: TGTGCCAGCAGCCAAGGTTTCACCTACGAGCAGTACTTC. This chain connects TRBV3-1 (or the pseudogene TRBV3-2) to TRBJ2-7; D is uncertain. The CDR3 totals 13 residues. The V gene's germline CDR1 is LGHDT and CDR2 YNNKEL (reference sequence). V shed 1 base and J shed 2 bases, with 6 bases lying between them.

The V gene is TRBV20-1, the J gene TRBJ2-7; D is undetermined. The V end was cut by 5 bases, the J end by 0 bases, with 5 bases between. Germline V lookup: CDR1 DFQATT, CDR2 SNEGSKA (reference sequence). The CDR3 extends over 11 amino acids. CDR3 sequence (DNA): TGCAGTGCTGCTAGCTCCTACGAGCAGTACTTC. Protein product: CSAASSYEQYF.

The genes are TRBV13 and TRBJ1-2; tentative D call: TRBD1 (5 bases). Per germline, CDR1 PRHDT and CDR2 FYEKMQ (reference sequence). This CDR3 is 15 amino acids long. V was trimmed by 5 bases and J by 5 bases, leaving 18 bases between them. The CDR3 nucleotides are TGTGCCAGCAGCCCATACGGGCTCAGGGAATATGGCTACACCTTC. It encodes CASSPYGLREYGYTF.

The DNA for the CDR3 is TGTGCCAGCAGCAGGTACCAAGAGACCCAGTACTTC. Amino acid sequence: CASSRYQETQYF. The chain uses TRBV2 and TRBJ2-5; the D is unclear. Trimming pared 6 bases from V and 0 bases from J, leaving 5 bases between. CDR1 and CDR2 (germline): SNHLY, FYNNEI. The CDR3 loop spans 12 amino acids. The variable domain in full, completed from reference TRBV2 and TRBJ2-5, reads EPEVTQTPSHQVTQMGQEVILRCVPISNHLYFYWYRQILGQKVEFLVSFYNNEISEKSEIFDDQFSVERPDGSNFTLKIRSTKLEDSAMYFCASSRYQETQYFGPGTRLLVL.

This chain joins TRBV13 and TRBJ1-5; D unclear. CDR3 length: 14 amino acids. Germline lookup yields CDR1 PRHDT and CDR2 FYEKMQ (reference sequence). With 0 bases removed from V and 7 bases from J, the gap between germline ends came to 10 bases. CDR3 protein: CASSLGEVKQPQHF. The DNA for the CDR3 is TGTGCCAGCAGCTTAGGGGAGGTGAAACAGCCCCAGCATTTT. The full variable domain, completed using reference TRBV13 and TRBJ1-5, is AAGVIQSPRHLIKEKRETATLKCYPIPRHDTVYWYQQGPGQDPQFLISFYEKMQSDKGSIPDRFSAQQFSDYHSELNMSSLELGDSALYFCASSLGEVKQPQHFGDGTRLSIL.

The genes are TRBV20-1 and TRBJ2-7; TRBD2 agrees at 8 bases. Germline lookup yields CDR1 DFQATT and CDR2 SNEGSKA (reference sequence). V was clipped by 6 bases and J by 7 bases; unmatched bases: 14. This CDR3 is built from 14 residues. The DNA of the CDR3 is TGCAGTGCCAGTCGGCCTAGCGGGTTGTATGAGCAGTACTTC. This sequence encodes CSASRPSGLYEQYF.

The V and J genes are TRBV5-5 and TRBJ1-5; D ambiguous. This CDR3 contains 15 residues. V gave up 4 bases and J gave up 1 base, with 12 bases separating them. Germline V gene lookup returns CDR1 SGHKS and CDR2 YYEKEE (reference sequence). The CDR3 sequence: CASSTSGRSNQPQHF. In DNA, the CDR3 is TGTGCCAGCAGCACTTCCGGGAGAAGCAATCAGCCCCAGCATTTT.

The genes are TRBV13 and TRBJ2-1, with a possible D match to TRBD2 (5 bases). Germline V gives CDR1 PRHDT, CDR2 FYEKMQ (reference sequence). The germline V and J ends were trimmed by 3 bases and 7 bases, with 10 bases remaining between them. The CDR3 totals 13 residues. CDR3 in amino acids: CASSFRLLNEQFF. For the CDR3, the DNA is TGTGCCAGCAGCTTCAGACTACTAAATGAGCAGTTCTTC.